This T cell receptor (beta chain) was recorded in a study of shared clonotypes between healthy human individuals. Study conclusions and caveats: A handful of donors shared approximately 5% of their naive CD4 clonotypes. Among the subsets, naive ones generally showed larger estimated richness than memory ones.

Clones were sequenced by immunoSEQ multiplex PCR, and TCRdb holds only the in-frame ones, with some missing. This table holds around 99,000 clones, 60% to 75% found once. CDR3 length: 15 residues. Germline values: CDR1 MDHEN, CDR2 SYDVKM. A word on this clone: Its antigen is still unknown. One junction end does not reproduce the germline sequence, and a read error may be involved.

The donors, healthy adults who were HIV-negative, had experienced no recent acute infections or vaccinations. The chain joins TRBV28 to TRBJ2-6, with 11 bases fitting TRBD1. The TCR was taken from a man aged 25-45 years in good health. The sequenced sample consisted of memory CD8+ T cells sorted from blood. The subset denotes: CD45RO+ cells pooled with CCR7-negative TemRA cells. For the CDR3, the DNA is TGTGCCAGCAACCGGCCGGGACAGGGGGTCAACGTCCTGACTTTC. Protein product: CASNRPGQGVNVLTF.